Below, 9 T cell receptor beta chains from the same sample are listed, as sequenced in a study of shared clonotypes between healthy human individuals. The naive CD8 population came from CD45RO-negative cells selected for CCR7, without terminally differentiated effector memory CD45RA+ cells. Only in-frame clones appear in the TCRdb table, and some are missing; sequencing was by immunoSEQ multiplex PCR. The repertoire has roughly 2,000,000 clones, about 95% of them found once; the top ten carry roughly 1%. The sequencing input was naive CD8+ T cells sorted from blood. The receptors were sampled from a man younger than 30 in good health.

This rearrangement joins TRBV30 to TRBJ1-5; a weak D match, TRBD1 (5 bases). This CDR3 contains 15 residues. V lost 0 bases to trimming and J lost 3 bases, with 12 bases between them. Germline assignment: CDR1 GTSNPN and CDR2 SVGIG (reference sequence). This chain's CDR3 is CAWSVPTANNQPQHF. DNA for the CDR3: TGTGCCTGGAGTGTACCGACAGCAAACAATCAGCCCCAGCATTTT.

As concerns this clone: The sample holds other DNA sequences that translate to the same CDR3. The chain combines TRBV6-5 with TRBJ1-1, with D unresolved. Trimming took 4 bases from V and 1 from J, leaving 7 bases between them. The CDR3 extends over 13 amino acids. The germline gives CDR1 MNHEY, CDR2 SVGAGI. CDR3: CASSFGQNTEAFF. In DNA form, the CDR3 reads TGTGCCAGCAGTTTCGGGCAGAACACTGAAGCTTTCTTT.

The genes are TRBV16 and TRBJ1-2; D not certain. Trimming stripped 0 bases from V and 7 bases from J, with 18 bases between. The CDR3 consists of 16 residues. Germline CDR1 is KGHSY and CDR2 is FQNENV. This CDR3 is CASSQSGPQDFRGYTF. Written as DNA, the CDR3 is TGTGCCAGCAGCCAATCAGGGCCCCAGGATTTCCGTGGCTACACCTTC.

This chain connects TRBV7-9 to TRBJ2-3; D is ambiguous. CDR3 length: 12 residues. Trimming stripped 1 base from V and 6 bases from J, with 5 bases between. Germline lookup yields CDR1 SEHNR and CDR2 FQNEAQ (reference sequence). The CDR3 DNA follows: TGTGCCAGCAGCTTAGGGTGGGATACGCAGTATTTT. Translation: CASSLGWDTQYF.

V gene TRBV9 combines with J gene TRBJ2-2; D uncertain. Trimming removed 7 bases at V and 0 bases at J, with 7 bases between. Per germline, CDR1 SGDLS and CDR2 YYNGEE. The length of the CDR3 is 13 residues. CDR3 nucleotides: TGTGCCAGCGGGGAAACGAACACCGGGGAGCTGTTTTTT. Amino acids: CASGETNTGELFF.

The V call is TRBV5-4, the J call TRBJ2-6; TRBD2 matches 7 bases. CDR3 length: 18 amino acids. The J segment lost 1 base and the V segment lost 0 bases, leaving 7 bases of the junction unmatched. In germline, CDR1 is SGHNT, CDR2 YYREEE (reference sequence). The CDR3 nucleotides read TGTGCCAGCAGCTTGGCTATGGGGCGGGAGTCTGGGGCCAACGTCCTGACTTTC. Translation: CASSLAMGRESGANVLTF.

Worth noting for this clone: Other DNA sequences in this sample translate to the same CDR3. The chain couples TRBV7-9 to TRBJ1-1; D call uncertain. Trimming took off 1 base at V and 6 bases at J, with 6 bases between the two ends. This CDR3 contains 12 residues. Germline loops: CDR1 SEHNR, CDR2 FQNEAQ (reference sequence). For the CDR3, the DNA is TGTGCCAGCAGCTTAGAACCCGCTGAAGCTTTCTTT. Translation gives CASSLEPAEAFF. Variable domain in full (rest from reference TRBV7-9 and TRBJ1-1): DTGVSQNPRHKITKRGQNVTFRCDPISEHNRLYWYRQTLGQGPEFLTYFQNEAQLEKSRLLSDRFSAERPKGSFSTLEIQRTEQGDSAMYLCASSLEPAEAFFGQGTRLTVV.

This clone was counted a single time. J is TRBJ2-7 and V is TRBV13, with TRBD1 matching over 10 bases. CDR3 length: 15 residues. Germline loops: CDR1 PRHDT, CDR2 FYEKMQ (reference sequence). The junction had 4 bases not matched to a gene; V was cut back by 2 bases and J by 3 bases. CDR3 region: CASSLRDRGLYEQYF. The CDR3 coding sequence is TGTGCCAGCAGCTTAAGGGACAGGGGACTCTACGAGCAGTACTTC.

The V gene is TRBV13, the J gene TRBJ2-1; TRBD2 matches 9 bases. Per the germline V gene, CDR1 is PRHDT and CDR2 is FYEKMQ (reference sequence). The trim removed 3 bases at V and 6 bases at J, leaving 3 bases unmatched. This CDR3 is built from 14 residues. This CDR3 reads CASSLAGGLNEQFF. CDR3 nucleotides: TGTGCCAGCAGCTTGGCGGGGGGGCTCAATGAGCAGTTCTTC.